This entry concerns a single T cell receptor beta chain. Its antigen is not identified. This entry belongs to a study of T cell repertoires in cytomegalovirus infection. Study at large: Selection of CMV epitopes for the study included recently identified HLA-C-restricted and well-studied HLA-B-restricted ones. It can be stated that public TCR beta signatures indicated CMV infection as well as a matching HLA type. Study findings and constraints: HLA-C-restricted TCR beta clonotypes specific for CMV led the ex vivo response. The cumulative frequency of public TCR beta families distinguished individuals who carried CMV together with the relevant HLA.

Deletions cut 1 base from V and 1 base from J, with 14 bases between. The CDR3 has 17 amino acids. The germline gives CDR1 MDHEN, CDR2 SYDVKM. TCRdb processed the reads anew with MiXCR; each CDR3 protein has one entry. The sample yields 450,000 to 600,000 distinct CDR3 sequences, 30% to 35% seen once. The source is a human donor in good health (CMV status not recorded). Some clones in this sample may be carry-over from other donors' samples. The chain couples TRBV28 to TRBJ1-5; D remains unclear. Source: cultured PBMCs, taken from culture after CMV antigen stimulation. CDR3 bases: TGTGCCAGCAGTTTATATCCGGGAATGAGAAGCAATCAGCCCCAGCATTTT. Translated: CASSLYPGMRSNQPQHF.